This T cell receptor (beta chain) was identified in a study of identifying expanded T cells in peripheral blood. The V gene end was trimmed by 6 bases and the J gene end by 7 bases; junction bases not matched to a gene: 9. This CDR3 is 14 amino acids long. Germline V lookup: CDR1 MNHEY, CDR2 SMNVEV (reference sequence). TCRdb's table, derived via immunoSEQ multiplex PCR, lists solely in-frame clones and lacks some. The profile shows more than 65,000 clones, 89% of them singletons. The TCR sequence derives from a person aged 18-70 years in good health. The chain has TRBV27 and TRBJ1-2; 9 positions match TRBD1. The specimen was blood. CDR3 loop: CASRGADRGSGYTF. The CDR3 DNA is TGTGCCAGCAGGGGGGCCGACAGGGGGTCTGGCTACACCTTC.